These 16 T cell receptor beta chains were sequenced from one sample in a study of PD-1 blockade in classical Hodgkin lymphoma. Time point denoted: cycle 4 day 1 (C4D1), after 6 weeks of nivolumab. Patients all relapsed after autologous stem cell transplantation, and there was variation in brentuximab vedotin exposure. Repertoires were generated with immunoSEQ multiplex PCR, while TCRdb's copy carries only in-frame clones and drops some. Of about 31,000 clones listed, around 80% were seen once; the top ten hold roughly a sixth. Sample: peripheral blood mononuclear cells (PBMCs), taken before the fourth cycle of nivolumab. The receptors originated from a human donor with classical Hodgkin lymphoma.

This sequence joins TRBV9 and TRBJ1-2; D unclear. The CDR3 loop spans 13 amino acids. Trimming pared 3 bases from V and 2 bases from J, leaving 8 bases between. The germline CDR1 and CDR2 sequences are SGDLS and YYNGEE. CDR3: CASSDAGNYGYTF. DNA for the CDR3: TGTGCCAGCAGCGACGCCGGAAACTATGGCTACACCTTC.

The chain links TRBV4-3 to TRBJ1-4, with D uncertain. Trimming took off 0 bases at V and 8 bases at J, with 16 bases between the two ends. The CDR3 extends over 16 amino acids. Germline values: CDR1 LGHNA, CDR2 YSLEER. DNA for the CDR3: TGCGCCAGCAGCCAAGACGGCCTGGGAGGGCAAGAAAAACTGTTTTTT. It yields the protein CASSQDGLGGQEKLFF.

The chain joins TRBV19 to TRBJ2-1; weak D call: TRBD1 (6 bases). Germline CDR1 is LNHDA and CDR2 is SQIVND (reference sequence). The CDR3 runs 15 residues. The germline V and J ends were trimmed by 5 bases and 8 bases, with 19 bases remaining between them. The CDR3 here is CASSGGPRAMDEQFF. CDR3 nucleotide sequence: TGTGCCAGTAGTGGGGGCCCGAGGGCGATGGATGAGCAGTTCTTC.

CDR3 residues: CASSPGLMNTEAFF. For the CDR3, the DNA is TGTGCCAGCAGTCCTGGACTTATGAACACTGAAGCTTTCTTT. J is TRBJ1-1 and V is TRBV28; D remains ambiguous. The ends were cut back, 5 bases at V and 0 bases at J, with 10 bases in the middle. Germline V gene lookup returns CDR1 MDHEN and CDR2 SYDVKM. There are 14 residues in the CDR3.

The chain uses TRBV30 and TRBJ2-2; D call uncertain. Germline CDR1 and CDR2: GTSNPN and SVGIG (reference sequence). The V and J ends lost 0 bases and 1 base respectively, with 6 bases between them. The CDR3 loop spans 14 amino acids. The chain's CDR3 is CAWSVLQNTGELFF. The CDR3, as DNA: TGTGCCTGGAGTGTACTGCAGAACACCGGGGAGCTGTTTTTT.

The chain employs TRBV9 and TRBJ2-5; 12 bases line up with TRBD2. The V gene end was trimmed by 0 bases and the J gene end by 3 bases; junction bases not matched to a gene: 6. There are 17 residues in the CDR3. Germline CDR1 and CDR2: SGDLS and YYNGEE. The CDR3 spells CASSVGVASGGEETQYF. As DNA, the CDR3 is TGTGCCAGCAGCGTAGGTGTTGCTAGCGGGGGGGAAGAGACCCAGTACTTC. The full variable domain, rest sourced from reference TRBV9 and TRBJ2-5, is DSGVTQTPKHLITATGQRVTLRCSPRSGDLSVYWYQQSLDQGLQFLIQYYNGEERAKGNILERFSAQQFPDLHSELNLSSLELGDSALYFCASSVGVASGGEETQYFGPGTRLLVL.

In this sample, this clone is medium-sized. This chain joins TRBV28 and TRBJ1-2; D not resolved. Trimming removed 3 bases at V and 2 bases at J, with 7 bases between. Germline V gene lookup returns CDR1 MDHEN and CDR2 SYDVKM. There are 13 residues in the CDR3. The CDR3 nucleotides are TGTGCCAGCAGTTTCTCCGAGAACTATGGCTACACCTTC. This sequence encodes CASSFSENYGYTF.

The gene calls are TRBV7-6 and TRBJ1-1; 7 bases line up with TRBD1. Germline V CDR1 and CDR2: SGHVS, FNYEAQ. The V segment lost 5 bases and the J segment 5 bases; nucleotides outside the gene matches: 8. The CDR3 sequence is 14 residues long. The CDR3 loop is CASSPEGARTEAFF. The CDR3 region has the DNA TGTGCCAGCAGCCCGGAGGGGGCGCGGACTGAAGCTTTCTTT.

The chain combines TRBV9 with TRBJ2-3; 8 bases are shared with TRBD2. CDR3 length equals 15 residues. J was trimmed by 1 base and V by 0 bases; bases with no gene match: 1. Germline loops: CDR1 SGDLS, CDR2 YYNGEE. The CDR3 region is CASSVGSGGTDTQYF. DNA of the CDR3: TGTGCCAGCAGCGTAGGTAGCGGGGGCACAGATACGCAGTATTTT.

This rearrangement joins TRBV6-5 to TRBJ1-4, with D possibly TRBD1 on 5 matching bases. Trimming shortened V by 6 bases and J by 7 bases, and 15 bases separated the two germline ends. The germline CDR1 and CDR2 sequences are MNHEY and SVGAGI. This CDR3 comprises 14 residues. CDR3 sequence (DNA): TGTGCCAGCAGCCGACAAGGGACGGGTGAAAAACTGTTTTTT. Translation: CASSRQGTGEKLFF.

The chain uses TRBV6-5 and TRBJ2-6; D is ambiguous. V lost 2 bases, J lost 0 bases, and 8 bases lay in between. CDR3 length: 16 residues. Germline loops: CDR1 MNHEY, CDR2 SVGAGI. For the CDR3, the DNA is TGTGCCAGCAGTTACAGGCTAAGCTCTGGGGCCAACGTCCTGACTTTC. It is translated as CASSYRLSSGANVLTF.

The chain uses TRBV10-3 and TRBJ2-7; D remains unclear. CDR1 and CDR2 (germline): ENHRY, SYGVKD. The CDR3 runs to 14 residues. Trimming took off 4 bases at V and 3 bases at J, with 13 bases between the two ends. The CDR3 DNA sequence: TGTGCCATCAGTGGTGGTTGGTTGAACTACGAGCAGTACTTC. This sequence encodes CAISGGWLNYEQYF.

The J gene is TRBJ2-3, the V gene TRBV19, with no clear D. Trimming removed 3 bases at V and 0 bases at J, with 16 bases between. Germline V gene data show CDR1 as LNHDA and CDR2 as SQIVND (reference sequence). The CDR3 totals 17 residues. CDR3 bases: TGTGCCAGTAGTATGAGGTCAGCCCAACTTAGCACAGATACGCAGTATTTT. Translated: CASSMRSAQLSTDTQYF.

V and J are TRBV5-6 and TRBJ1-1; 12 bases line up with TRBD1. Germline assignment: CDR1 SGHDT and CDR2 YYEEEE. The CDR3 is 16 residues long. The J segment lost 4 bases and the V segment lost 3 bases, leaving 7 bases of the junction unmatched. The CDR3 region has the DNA TGTGCCAGCAGCTCGGGACAGGGGGCTGTTCGCACTGAAGCTTTCTTT. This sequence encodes CASSSGQGAVRTEAFF.

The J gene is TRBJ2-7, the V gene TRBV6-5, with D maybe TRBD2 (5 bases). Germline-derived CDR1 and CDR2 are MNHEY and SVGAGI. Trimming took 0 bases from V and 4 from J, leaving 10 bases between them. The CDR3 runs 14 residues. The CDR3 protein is CASSYSGGPYEQYF. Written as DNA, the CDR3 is TGTGCCAGCAGTTACTCAGGAGGTCCTTACGAGCAGTACTTC.

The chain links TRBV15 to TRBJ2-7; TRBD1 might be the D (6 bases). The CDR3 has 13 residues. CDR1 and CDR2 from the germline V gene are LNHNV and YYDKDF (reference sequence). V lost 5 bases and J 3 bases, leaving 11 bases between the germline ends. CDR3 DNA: TGTGCCACCAGCGAAGGCAGGGGCTACGAGCAGTACGTC. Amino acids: CATSEGRGYEQYV.